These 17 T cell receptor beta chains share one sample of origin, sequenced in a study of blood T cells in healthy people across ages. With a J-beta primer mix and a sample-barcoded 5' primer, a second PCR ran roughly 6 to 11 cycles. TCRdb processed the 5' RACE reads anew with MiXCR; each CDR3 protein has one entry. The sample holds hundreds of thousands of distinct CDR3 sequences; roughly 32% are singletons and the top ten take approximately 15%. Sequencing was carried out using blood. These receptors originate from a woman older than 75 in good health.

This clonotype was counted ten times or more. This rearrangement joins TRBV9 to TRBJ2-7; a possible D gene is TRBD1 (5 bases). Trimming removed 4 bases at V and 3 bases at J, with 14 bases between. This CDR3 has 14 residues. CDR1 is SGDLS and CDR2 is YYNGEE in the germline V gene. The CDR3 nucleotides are TGTGCCAGCAGCAAGGGCCCCAGGGACTACGAGCAGTACTTC. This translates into CASSKGPRDYEQYF.

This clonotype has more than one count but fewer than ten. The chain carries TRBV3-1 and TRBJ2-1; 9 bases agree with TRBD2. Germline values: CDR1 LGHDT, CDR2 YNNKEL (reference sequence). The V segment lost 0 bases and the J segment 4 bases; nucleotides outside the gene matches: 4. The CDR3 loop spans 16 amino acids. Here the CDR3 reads CASSQEPSGVYNEQFF. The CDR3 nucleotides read TGTGCCAGCAGCCAAGAGCCTAGCGGGGTTTACAATGAGCAGTTCTTC.

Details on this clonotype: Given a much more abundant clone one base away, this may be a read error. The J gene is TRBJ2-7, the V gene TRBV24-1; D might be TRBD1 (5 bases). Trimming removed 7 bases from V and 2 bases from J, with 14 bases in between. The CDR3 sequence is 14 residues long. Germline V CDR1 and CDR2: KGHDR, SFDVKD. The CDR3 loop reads CATRDTGRTYEQYF. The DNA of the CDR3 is TGTGCCACCAGGGACACCGGACGGACCTACGAGCAGTACTTC.

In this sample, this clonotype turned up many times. The chain's CDR3 is CSASAIAGGEQFF. The CDR3 nucleotides are TGCAGTGCTAGCGCGATAGCGGGGGGCGAGCAGTTCTTC. The rearrangement joins TRBV20-1 to TRBJ2-1, with 10 bases fitting TRBD2. CDR1 is DFQATT, CDR2 SNEGSKA, per germline (reference sequence). J lost 10 bases, V lost 3 bases, and 6 bases had no gene match. CDR3 length equals 13 residues.

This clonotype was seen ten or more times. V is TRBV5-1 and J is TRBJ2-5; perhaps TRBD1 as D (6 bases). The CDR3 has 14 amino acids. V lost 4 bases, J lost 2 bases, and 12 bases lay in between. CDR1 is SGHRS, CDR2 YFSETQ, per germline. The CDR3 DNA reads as TGCGCCAGCAGCATGCCGGGACAACAAGAGACCCAGTACTTC. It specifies CASSMPGQQETQYF.

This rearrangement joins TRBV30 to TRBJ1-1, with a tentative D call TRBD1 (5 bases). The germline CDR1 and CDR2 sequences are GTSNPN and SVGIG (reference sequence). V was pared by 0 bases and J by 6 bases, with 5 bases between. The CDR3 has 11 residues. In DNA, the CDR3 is TGTGCCTGGAGTGTACAGGCTGAAGCTTTCTTT. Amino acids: CAWSVQAEAFF. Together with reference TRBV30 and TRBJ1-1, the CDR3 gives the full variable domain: SQTIHQWPATLVQPVGSPLSLECTVEGTSNPNLYWYRQAAGRGLQLLFYSVGIGQISSEVPQNLSASRPQDRQFILSSKKLLLSDSGFYLCAWSVQAEAFFGQGTRLTVV.

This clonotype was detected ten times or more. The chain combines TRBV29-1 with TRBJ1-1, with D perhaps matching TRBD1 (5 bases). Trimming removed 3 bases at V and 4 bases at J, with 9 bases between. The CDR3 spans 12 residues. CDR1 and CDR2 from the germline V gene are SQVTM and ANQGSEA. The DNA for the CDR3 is TGCAGCGTTGACATTGGGGGCACTGAAGCTTTCTTT. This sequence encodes CSVDIGGTEAFF.

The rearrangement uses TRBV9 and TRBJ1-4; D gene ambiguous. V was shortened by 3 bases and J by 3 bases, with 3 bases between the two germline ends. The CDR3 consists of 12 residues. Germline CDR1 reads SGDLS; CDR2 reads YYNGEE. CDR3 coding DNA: TGTGCCAGCAGCGCCCCTAATGAAAAACTGTTTTTT. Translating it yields CASSAPNEKLFF. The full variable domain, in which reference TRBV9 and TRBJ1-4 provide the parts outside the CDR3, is DSGVTQTPKHLITATGQRVTLRCSPRSGDLSVYWYQQSLDQGLQFLIQYYNGEERAKGNILERFSAQQFPDLHSELNLSSLELGDSALYFCASSAPNEKLFFGSGTQLSVL.

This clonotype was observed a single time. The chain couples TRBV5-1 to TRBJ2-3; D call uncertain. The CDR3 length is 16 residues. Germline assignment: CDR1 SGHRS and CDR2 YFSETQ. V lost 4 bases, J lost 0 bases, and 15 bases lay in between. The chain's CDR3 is CASSGTATLSTDTQYF. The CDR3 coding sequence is TGCGCCAGCAGCGGAACTGCCACCCTCAGCACAGATACGCAGTATTTT.

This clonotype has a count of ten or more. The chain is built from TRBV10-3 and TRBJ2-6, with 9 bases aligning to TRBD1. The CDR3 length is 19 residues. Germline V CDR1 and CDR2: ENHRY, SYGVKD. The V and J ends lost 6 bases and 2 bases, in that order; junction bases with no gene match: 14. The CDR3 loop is CAIREARGTGFAGANVLTF. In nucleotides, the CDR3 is TGTGCCATCAGGGAGGCAAGAGGGACAGGGTTCGCTGGGGCCAACGTCCTGACTTTC.

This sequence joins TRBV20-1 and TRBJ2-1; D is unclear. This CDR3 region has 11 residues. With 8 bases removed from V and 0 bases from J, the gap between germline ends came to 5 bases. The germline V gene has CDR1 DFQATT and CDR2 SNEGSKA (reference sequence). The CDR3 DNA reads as TGCAGTCCGCGCTCCTACAATGAGCAGTTCTTC. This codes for CSPRSYNEQFF.

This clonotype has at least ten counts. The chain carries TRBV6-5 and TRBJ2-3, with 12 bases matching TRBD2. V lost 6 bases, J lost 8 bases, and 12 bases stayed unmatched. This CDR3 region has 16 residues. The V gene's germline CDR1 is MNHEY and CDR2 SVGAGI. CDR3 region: CASRSTSGGPESTQYF. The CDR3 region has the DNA TGTGCCAGCAGATCTACTAGCGGGGGGCCTGAGAGTACGCAGTATTTT.

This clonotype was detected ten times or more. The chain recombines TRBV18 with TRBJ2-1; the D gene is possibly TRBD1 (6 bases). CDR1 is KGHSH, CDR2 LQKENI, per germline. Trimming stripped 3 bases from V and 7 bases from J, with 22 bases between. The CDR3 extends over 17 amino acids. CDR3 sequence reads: CASSPDPDRSPWNEQFF. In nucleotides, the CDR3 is TGTGCCAGCTCACCCGACCCTGACAGGTCGCCCTGGAATGAGCAGTTCTTC.

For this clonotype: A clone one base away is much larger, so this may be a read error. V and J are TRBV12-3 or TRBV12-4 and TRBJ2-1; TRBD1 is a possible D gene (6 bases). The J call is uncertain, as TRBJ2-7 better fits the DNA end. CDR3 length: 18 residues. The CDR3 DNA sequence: TGTGCCAGCAGAGAGTTAGGGGGAAACACTCTCTCCTACAATGAGCAGTACTTC. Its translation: CASRELGGNTLSYNEQYF.

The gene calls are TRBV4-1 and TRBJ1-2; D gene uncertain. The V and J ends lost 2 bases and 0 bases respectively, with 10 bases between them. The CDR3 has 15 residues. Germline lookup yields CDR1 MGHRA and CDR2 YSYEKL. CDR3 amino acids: CASSQTPRTNYGYTF. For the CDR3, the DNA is TGCGCCAGCAGCCAAACGCCAAGGACTAACTATGGCTACACCTTC.

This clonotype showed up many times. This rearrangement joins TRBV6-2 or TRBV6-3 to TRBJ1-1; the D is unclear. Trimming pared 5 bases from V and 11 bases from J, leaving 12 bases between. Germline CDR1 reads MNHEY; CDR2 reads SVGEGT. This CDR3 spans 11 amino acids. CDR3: CASSATREAFF. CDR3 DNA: TGTGCCAGCAGTGCTACCCGGGAGGCTTTCTTT.

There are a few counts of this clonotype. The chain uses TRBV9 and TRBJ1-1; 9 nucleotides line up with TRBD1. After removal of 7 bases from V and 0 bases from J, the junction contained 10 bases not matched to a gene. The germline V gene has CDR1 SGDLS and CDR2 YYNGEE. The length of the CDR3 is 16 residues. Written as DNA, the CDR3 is TGTGCCAGCTCCTATGGGACAGGGTTGATGAACACTGAAGCTTTCTTT. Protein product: CASSYGTGLMNTEAFF.